The 7 T cell receptor beta chains presented below share a single source sample, sequenced in a study of blood T cell repertoires in COVID-19. TCRdb's table, derived via immunoSEQ multiplex PCR, lists solely in-frame clones and lacks some. The sample carries around 80,000 clones, approximately 80% recorded once. The sample was peripheral blood. Receptor source: a woman of 80 years or more with acute or convalescent COVID-19.

In this sample, this clone turned up once. The rearrangement joins TRBV30 to TRBJ2-7; a possible D gene is TRBD1 (6 bases). Trimming pared 0 bases from V and 0 bases from J, leaving 9 bases between. Germline loops: CDR1 GTSNPN, CDR2 SVGIG (reference sequence). The length of the CDR3 is 14 residues. The CDR3 sequence is CAWSVGGVSYEQYF. The CDR3 DNA reads as TGTGCCTGGAGTGTAGGGGGAGTCTCCTACGAGCAGTACTTC.

This clone was detected once. The V gene is TRBV6-5, the J gene TRBJ2-2, with 7 bases that match TRBD1. In germline, CDR1 is MNHEY, CDR2 SVGAGI. The CDR3 runs 16 residues. With V trimmed by 0 bases and J by 0 bases, 1 base remained unmatched. The DNA for the CDR3 is TGTGCCAGCAGTTACTCAGGGACAGCGAACACCGGGGAGCTGTTTTTT. As protein: CASSYSGTANTGELFF.

The V call is TRBV12-5, the J call TRBJ1-1, with 7 bases fitting TRBD1. There are 14 residues in the CDR3. V lost 2 bases and J lost 7; bases outside the gene matches: 7. Germline CDR1 LGHNT, CDR2 FRNRAP. The CDR3 DNA follows: TGTGCTAGTGGTTTGAGGGACAGCCCGAATGAAGCTTTCTTT. Translated: CASGLRDSPNEAFF.

The chain couples TRBV4-3 to TRBJ2-2; possible D gene TRBD2, 6 bases. The CDR3 length is 16 residues. In germline, CDR1 is LGHNA, CDR2 YSLEER. Trimming left V 4 bases short and J 5 bases short, with 17 bases between. In DNA, the CDR3 is TGCGCCAGCAGCCTCCTCTCCGGCGGAGGGACCGGGGAGCTGTTTTTT. This encodes CASSLLSGGGTGELFF.

This clone has more than one count but fewer than ten. CDR3 amino acids: CASSQDWGGTGGRRETQYF. The CDR3 nucleotides read TGCGCCAGCAGCCAAGATTGGGGGGGGACAGGGGGCCGAAGGGAGACCCAGTACTTC. The gene calls are TRBV4-3 and TRBJ2-5; 12 nucleotides agree with TRBD1. The CDR3 totals 19 residues. Germline V lookup: CDR1 LGHNA, CDR2 YSLEER. V lost 0 bases to trimming and J lost 5 bases; unmatched junction nucleotides: 13.

Written as DNA, the CDR3 is TGTGCCAGCAGCTTGTCTTCCCGGAGCGAGCGAGAGACCCAGTACTTC. Translating gives CASSLSSRSERETQYF. J is TRBJ2-5 and V is TRBV5-5; D is unclear. There are 16 residues in the CDR3. Germline values: CDR1 SGHKS, CDR2 YYEKEE (reference sequence). Trimming shortened V by 1 base and J by 4 bases, and 17 bases separated the two germline ends.

This clone was seen only a few times. This chain uses TRBV3-1 (or the pseudogene TRBV3-2) with TRBJ2-2; TRBD1 matches 7 bases. Trimming removed 1 base from V and 3 bases from J; junction bases left unmatched: 8. Per germline, CDR1 LGHDT and CDR2 YNNKEL (reference sequence). There are 17 residues in the CDR3. The CDR3 DNA reads as TGTGCCAGCAGCCAAGGTGGGCAGGGGGTGGACACCGGGGAGCTGTTTTTT. This codes for CASSQGGQGVDTGELFF.